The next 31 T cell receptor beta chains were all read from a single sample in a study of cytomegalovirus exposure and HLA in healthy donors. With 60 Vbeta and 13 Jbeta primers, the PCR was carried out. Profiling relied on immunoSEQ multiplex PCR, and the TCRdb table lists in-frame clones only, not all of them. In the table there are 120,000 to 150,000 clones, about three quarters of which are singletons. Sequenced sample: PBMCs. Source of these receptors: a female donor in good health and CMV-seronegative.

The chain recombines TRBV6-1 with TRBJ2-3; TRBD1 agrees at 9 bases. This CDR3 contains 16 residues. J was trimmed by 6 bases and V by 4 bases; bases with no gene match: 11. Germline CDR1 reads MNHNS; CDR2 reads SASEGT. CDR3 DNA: TGTGCCAGCAGTGTTCAGGGACAGGGAAATTCCGATACGCAGTATTTT. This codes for CASSVQGQGNSDTQYF.

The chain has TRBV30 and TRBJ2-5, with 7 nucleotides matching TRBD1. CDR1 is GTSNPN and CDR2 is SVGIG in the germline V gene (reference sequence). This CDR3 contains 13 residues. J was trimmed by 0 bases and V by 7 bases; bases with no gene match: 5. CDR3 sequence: CASAGQDQETQYF. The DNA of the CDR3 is TGTGCCTCGGCTGGACAGGACCAAGAGACCCAGTACTTC.

For the CDR3, the DNA is TGTGCCAGCAGGTCGGGCAGGGGCAATCAGCCCCAGCATTTT. Encoded protein: CASRSGRGNQPQHF. The chain recombines TRBV2 with TRBJ1-5; the D gene is possibly TRBD1 (5 bases). Trimming took off 6 bases at V and 2 bases at J, with 11 bases between the two ends. CDR1 SNHLY and CDR2 FYNNEI come from the germline V gene. The CDR3 extends over 14 amino acids.

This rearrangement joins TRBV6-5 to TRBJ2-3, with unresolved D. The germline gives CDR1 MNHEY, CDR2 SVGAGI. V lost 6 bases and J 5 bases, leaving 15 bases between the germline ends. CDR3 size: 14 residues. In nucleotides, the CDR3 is TGTGCCAGCAGCCTCAGCCGGAGAGGAGATACGCAGTATTTT. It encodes CASSLSRRGDTQYF.

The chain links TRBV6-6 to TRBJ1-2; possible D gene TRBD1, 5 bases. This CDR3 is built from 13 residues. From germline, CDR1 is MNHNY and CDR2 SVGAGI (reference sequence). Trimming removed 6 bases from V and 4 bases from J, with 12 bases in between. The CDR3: CASSPQGSYGYTF. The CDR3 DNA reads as TGTGCCAGCAGCCCCCAGGGCTCCTATGGCTACACCTTC.

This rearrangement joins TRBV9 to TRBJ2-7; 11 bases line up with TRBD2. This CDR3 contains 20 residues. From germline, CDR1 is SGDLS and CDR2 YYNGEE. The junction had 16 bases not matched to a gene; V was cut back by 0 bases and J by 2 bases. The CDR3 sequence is CASSVGLSPLTSGGAYEQYF. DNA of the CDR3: TGTGCCAGCAGCGTAGGCTTATCGCCCCTTACTAGCGGGGGTGCCTACGAGCAGTACTTC.

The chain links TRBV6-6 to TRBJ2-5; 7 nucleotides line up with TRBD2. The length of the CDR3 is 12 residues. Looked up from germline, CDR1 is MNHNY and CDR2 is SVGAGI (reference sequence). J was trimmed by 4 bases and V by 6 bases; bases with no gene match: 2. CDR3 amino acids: CASSGLVETQYF. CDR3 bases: TGTGCCAGCAGCGGACTAGTAGAGACCCAGTACTTC.

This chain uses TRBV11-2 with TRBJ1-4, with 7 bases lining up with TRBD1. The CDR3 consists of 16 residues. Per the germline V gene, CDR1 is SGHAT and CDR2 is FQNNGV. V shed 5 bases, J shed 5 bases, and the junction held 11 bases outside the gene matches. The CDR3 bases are TGTGCCAGCAGCATCAGACAGGGCAGCCCGAATGAAAAACTGTTTTTT. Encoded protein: CASSIRQGSPNEKLFF.

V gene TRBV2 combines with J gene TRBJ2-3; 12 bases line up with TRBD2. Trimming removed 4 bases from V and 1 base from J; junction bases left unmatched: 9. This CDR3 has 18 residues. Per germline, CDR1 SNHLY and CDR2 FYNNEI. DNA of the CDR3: TGTGCCAGCAGTGCTCTACTTACTAGCGGGAGGCGCACAGATACGCAGTATTTT. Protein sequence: CASSALLTSGRRTDTQYF.

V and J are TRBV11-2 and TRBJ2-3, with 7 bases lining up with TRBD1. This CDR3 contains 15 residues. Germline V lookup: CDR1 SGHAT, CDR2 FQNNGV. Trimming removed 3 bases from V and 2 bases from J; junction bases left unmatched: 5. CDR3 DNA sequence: TGTGCCAGCAGCTTGGGGGACAGACACACAGATACGCAGTATTTT. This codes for CASSLGDRHTDTQYF.

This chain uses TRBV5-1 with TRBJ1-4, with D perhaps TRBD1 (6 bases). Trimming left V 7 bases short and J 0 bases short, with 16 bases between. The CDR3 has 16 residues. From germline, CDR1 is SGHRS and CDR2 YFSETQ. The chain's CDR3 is CASAWITGTTNEKLFF. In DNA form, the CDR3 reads TGCGCCAGCGCATGGATCACAGGGACAACTAATGAAAAACTGTTTTTT. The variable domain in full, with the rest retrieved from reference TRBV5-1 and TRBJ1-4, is KAGVTQTPRYLIKTRGQQVTLSCSPISGHRSVSWYQQTPGQGLQFLFEYFSETQRNKGNFPGRFSGRQFSNSRSEMNVSTLELGDSALYLCASAWITGTTNEKLFFGSGTQLSVL.

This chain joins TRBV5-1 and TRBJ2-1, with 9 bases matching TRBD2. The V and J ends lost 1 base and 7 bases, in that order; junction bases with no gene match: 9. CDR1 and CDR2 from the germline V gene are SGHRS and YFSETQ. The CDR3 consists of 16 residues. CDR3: CASSLIGGRAGNEQFF. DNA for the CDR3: TGCGCCAGCAGCTTGATAGGCGGGAGGGCCGGTAATGAGCAGTTCTTC.

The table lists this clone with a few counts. The CDR3 DNA reads as TGCAGCGTTGGGAAGGACAGCCCCTACGAGCAGTACTTC. Its protein is CSVGKDSPYEQYF. The rearrangement links TRBV29-1 to TRBJ2-7; D may be TRBD1 (6 bases). V lost 4 bases, J lost 2 bases, and 12 bases lay in between. Per germline, CDR1 SQVTM and CDR2 ANQGSEA. This CDR3 comprises 13 residues.

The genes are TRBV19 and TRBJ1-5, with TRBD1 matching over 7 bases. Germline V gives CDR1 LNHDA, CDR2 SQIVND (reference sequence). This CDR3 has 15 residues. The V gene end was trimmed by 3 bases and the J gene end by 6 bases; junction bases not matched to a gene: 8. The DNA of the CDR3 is TGTGCCAGTAGTATTATGGAGGGGGCTGGTCAGCCCCAGCATTTT. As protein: CASSIMEGAGQPQHF. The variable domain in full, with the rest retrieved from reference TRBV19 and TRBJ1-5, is DGGITQSPKYLFRKEGQNVTLSCEQNLNHDAMYWYRQDPGQGLRLIYYSQIVNDFQKGDIAEGYSVSREKKESFPLTVTSAQKNPTAFYLCASSIMEGAGQPQHFGDGTRLSIL.

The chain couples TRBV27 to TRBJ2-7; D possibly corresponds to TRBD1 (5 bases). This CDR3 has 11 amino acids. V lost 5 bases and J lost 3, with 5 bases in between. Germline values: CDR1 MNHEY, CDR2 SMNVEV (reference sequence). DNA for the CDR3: TGTGCCAGCAGTCAGGGCTACGAGCAGTACTTC. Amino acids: CASSQGYEQYF.

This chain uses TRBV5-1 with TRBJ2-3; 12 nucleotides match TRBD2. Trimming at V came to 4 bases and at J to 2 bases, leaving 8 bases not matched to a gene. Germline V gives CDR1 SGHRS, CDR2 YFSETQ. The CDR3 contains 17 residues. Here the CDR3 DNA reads TGCGCCAGCAGCGCCTCACTAGCGGGGGGCCCCACAGATACGCAGTATTTT. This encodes CASSASLAGGPTDTQYF.

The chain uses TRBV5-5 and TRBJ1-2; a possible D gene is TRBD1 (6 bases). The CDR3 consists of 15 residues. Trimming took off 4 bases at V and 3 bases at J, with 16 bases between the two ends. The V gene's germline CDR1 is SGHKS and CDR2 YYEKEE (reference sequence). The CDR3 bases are TGTGCCAGCAGCCTCGAACAGGGAGGGGACTATGGCTACACCTTC. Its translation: CASSLEQGGDYGYTF.

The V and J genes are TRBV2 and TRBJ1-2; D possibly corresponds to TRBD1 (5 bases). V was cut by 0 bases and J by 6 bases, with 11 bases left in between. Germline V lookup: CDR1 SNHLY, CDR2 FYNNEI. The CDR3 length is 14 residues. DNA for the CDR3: TGTGCCAGCAGTGAAGCCGCGGGACTCCATGGCTACACCTTC. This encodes CASSEAAGLHGYTF.

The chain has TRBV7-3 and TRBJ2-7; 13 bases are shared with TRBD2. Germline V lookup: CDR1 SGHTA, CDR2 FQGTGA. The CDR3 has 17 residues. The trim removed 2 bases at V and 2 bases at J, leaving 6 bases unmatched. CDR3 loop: CASSLGTSGTGAYEQYF. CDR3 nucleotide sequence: TGTGCCAGCAGCTTAGGGACTAGCGGGACGGGCGCCTACGAGCAGTACTTC. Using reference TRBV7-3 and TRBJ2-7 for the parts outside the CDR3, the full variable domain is GAGVSQTPSNKVTEKGKYVELRCDPISGHTALYWYRQSLGQGPEFLIYFQGTGAADDSGLPNDRFFAVRPEGSVSTLKIQRTERGDSAVYLCASSLGTSGTGAYEQYFGPGTRLTVT.

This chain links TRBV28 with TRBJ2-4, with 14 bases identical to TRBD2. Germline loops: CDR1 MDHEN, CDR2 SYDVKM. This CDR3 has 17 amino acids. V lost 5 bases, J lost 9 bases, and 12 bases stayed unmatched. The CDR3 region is CASSGEGLAGDSSIQYF. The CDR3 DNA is TGTGCCAGCAGTGGTGAGGGACTAGCGGGAGACAGTAGCATTCAGTACTTC.

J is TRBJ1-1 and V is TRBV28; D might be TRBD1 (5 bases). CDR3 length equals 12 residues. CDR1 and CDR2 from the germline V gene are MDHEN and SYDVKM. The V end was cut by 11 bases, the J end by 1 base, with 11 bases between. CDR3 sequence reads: CAAGEENTEAFF. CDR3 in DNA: TGTGCCGCGGGGGAGGAGAACACTGAAGCTTTCTTT.

Here the CDR3 DNA reads TGTGCCAGCAGACCTCAGGGCACCGGGGAGCTGTTTTTT. Translation gives CASRPQGTGELFF. This sequence joins TRBV6-6 and TRBJ2-2; D might be TRBD1 (5 bases). The CDR3 runs to 13 residues. The V and J ends lost 6 bases and 4 bases respectively, with 9 bases between them. Germline CDR1 is MNHNY and CDR2 is SVGAGI (reference sequence).

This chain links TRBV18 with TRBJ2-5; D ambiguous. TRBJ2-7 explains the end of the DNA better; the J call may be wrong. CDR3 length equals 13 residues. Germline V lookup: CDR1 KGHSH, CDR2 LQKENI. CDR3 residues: CASSPGYPYEQYF. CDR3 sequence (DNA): TGTGCCAGCTCGCCCGGTTACCCCTACGAGCAGTACTTC.

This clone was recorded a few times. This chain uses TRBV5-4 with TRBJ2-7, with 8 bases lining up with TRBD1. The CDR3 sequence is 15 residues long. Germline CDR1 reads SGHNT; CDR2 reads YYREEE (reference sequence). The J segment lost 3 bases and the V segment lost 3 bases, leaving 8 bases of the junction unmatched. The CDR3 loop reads CASSSKDRAGYEQYF. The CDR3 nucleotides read TGTGCCAGCAGCTCAAAGGACAGGGCGGGCTACGAGCAGTACTTC.

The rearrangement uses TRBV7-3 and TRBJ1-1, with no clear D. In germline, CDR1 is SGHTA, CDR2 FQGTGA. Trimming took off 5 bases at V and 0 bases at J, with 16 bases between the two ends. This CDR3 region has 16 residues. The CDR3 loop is CASSRGPPSMNTEAFF. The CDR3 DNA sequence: TGTGCCAGCAGCCGCGGGCCTCCATCCATGAACACTGAAGCTTTCTTT.

The CDR3 bases are TGTGCCAGTAGTAGAGACAGGGTGGATGGCTACACCTTC. Translation gives CASSRDRVDGYTF. V gene TRBV19 combines with J gene TRBJ1-2; TRBD1 aligns across 7 bases. V lost 4 bases to trimming and J lost 6 bases; unmatched junction nucleotides: 5. Germline CDR1 LNHDA, CDR2 SQIVND (reference sequence). The CDR3 consists of 13 residues. The whole variable domain, filled in from reference TRBV19 and TRBJ1-2, reads DGGITQSPKYLFRKEGQNVTLSCEQNLNHDAMYWYRQDPGQGLRLIYYSQIVNDFQKGDIAEGYSVSREKKESFPLTVTSAQKNPTAFYLCASSRDRVDGYTFGSGTRLTVV.

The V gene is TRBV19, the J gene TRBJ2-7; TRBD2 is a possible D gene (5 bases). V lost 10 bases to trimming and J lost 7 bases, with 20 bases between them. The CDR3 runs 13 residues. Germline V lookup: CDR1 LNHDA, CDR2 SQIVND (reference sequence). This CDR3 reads CATTQTHRGEQYF. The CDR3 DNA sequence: TGTGCCACCACCCAGACCCATCGAGGGGAGCAGTACTTC.

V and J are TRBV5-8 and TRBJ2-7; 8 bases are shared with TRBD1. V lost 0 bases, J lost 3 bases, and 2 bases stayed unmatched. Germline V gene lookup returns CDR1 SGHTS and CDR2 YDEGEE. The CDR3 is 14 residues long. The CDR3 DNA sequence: TGTGCCAGCAGCTTGGATGACAGGGGCTACGAGCAGTACTTC. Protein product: CASSLDDRGYEQYF.

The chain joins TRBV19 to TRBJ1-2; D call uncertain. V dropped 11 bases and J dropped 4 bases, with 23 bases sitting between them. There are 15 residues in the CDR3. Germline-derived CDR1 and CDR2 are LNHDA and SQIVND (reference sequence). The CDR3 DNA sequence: TGTGCCGCCATCGATACAGAAAAGTTTCCCTATGGCTACACCTTC. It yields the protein CAAIDTEKFPYGYTF. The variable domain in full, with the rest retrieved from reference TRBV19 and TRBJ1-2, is DGGITQSPKYLFRKEGQNVTLSCEQNLNHDAMYWYRQDPGQGLRLIYYSQIVNDFQKGDIAEGYSVSREKKESFPLTVTSAQKNPTAFYLCAAIDTEKFPYGYTFGSGTRLTVV.

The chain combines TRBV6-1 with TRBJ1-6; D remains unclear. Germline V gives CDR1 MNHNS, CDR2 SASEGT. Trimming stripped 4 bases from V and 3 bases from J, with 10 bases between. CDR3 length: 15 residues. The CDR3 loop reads CASSAEPLYNSPLHF. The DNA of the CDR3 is TGTGCCAGCAGTGCGGAGCCGCTCTATAATTCACCCCTCCACTTT.

CDR3 bases: TGTGCCAGCAGTCCCGGGACACGCGGAGGCTACACCTTC. This translates into CASSPGTRGGYTF. This rearrangement joins TRBV6-6 to TRBJ1-2; TRBD1 might be the D (6 bases). Germline CDR1 reads MNHNY; CDR2 reads SVGAGI (reference sequence). CDR3 length: 13 amino acids. The germline V and J ends were trimmed by 5 bases and 8 bases, with 15 bases remaining between them.